A single sample is the source of the 9 T cell receptor beta chains below, sequenced in a study of shared clonotypes between healthy human individuals. The protocol was immunoSEQ multiplex PCR, while the TCRdb copy is restricted to in-frame clones and leaves out a portion. In the table there are fewer than 1 million clones, about 96% of which are singletons. CD8 cells regarded as naive lacked CD45RO, were positively chosen for CCR7, and omitted terminally differentiated effector memory CD45RA+ cells. The sequenced sample consisted of naive CD8+ T cells sorted from blood. These receptor sequences come from a man aged 25 to 45 in good health.

The rearrangement joins TRBV28 to TRBJ2-7; possible D gene TRBD1, 5 bases. CDR1 and CDR2 (germline): MDHEN, SYDVKM. The CDR3 has 12 residues. Between the trimmed V and J ends, which lost 6 bases and 5 bases, there was a span of 11 bases. The DNA for the CDR3 is TGTGCCAGCAGAACAGGCGTACACGAGCAGTACTTC. The encoded protein is CASRTGVHEQYF.

The chain joins TRBV11-2 to TRBJ2-7; no definite D call. The V end lost 5 bases, the J end lost 5 bases, and 7 bases lay between the germline ends. Germline values: CDR1 SGHAT, CDR2 FQNNGV. This CDR3 region has 11 residues. The CDR3 loop is CASSRWNEQYF. CDR3 nucleotides: TGTGCCAGCAGCCGCTGGAACGAGCAGTACTTC.

In this sample, this clone turned up once. The V call is TRBV27, the J call TRBJ2-5; D might be TRBD2 (5 bases). Looked up from germline, CDR1 is MNHEY and CDR2 is SMNVEV (reference sequence). V lost 4 bases and J 5 bases, leaving 11 bases between the germline ends. The CDR3 has 13 amino acids. The CDR3 DNA is TGTGCCAGCAGTTACTCAACGGGGGAGACCCAGTACTTC. Translation gives CASSYSTGETQYF.

The chain combines TRBV28 with TRBJ1-1; possible D gene TRBD1, 6 bases. This CDR3 has 14 residues. Germline V gene sequence: CDR1 MDHEN, CDR2 SYDVKM. V was cut by 8 bases and J by 4 bases, with 17 bases left in between. The CDR3 spells CASYSTGGSTEAFF. Here the CDR3 DNA reads TGTGCCAGCTATTCTACCGGGGGCAGCACTGAAGCTTTCTTT.

The J gene is TRBJ1-1, the V gene TRBV5-1; maybe TRBD1 (5 bases). CDR3 length: 13 residues. Germline CDR1 and CDR2: SGHRS and YFSETQ. Deletions cut 2 bases from V and 1 base from J, with 6 bases between. As DNA, the CDR3 is TGCGCCAGCAGCTTTCAGGGGAACACTGAAGCTTTCTTT. This gives the protein CASSFQGNTEAFF.

V usage is TRBV7-9 and J usage is TRBJ2-2; D is perhaps TRBD1 or TRBD2 (5 bases each). Per the germline V gene, CDR1 is SEHNR and CDR2 is FQNEAQ (reference sequence). The CDR3 totals 15 residues. The V gene lost 5 bases and the J gene lost 0 bases, with 10 bases spanning the gap. Written as DNA, the CDR3 is TGTGCCAGCAGCGGGGGACGGTCGAACACCGGGGAGCTGTTTTTT. Translating it yields CASSGGRSNTGELFF. The full variable domain, its missing parts supplied by reference TRBV7-9 and TRBJ2-2, is DTGVSQNPRHKITKRGQNVTFRCDPISEHNRLYWYRQTLGQGPEFLTYFQNEAQLEKSRLLSDRFSAERPKGSFSTLEIQRTEQGDSAMYLCASSGGRSNTGELFFGEGSRLTVL.

This clone showed up just once. The chain links TRBV9 to TRBJ1-1, with TRBD1 matching over 7 bases. Looked up from germline, CDR1 is SGDLS and CDR2 is YYNGEE. The CDR3 covers 14 residues. After removal of 3 bases from V and 3 bases from J, the junction contained 5 bases not matched to a gene. The CDR3 reads CASSGGQDYTEAFF. As DNA, the CDR3 is TGTGCCAGCAGCGGAGGACAGGATTACACTGAAGCTTTCTTT.

The V gene is TRBV7-2, the J gene TRBJ1-4, with D possibly being TRBD1 (5 bases). Deletions cut 1 base from V and 5 bases from J, with 14 bases between. CDR3 length: 16 amino acids. In germline, CDR1 is SGHTA, CDR2 FQGNSA. The CDR3 DNA is TGTGCCAGCAGCTTAGGGGCCAGGGCTTCAAATGAAAAACTGTTTTTT. Its translation is CASSLGARASNEKLFF.

J is TRBJ1-2 and V is TRBV21-1; the table calls TRBD1, which could not be checked here. TRBV21-1 is tagged as a pseudogene. This CDR3 spans 21 amino acids. For the CDR3, the DNA is TGTGCCAGCAGGTCACAAACCAGTGTTCCCCCGGGACAGGGGTTTCTGTATGGCTACACCTTC. It specifies CASRSQTSVPPGQGFLYGYTF.